This TCR beta chain comes out of a study of CD8 T cells in ankylosing spondylitis. Study results and limitations: Certain motif variants had earlier appeared in reactive arthritis synovial fluid and blood. Within ankylosing spondylitis blood, a TCR beta motif made up of roughly eight highly homologous variants appeared to be characteristic.

Concerning this clonotype: Its antigen is unknown.

TCRdb re-derived calls from the 5' RACE reads in MiXCR, one entry per CDR3 protein. There are approximately 350,000 distinct CDR3 sequences in the sample; 20% occur only once, and under 15% lies in the top ten. J lost 3 bases, V lost 0 bases, and 4 bases had no gene match. This CDR3 has 16 amino acids. Germline lookup yields CDR1 SGHDT and CDR2 YYEEEE. The V call is TRBV5-6, the J call TRBJ2-1; 9 bases are a match to TRBD2. The source material was blood, either unsorted or a sorted T cell fraction (not recorded which). The sequence was collected from a male donor with ankylosing spondylitis or in good health (not recorded which). DNA for the CDR3: TGTGCCAGCAGCTTGGGTGGCGGGGGGGGCTACAATGAGCAGTTCTTC. This gives the protein CASSLGGGGGYNEQFF. The whole variable domain, filled in from reference TRBV5-6 and TRBJ2-1, reads DAGVTQSPTHLIKTRGQQVTLRCSPKSGHDTVSWYQQALGQGPQFIFQYYEEEERQRGNFPDRFSGHQFPNYSSELNVNALLLGDSALYLCASSLGGGGGYNEQFFGPGTRLTVL.